This T cell receptor (beta chain) was recorded in a study of shared clonotypes between healthy human individuals. Donors were Caucasian adults residing in Nashville, Tennessee, USA. Trimming cost V 5 bases and J 9 bases; bases outside gene matches: 2. The CDR3 runs to 11 residues. The germline CDR1 and CDR2 sequences are SQVTM and ANQGSEA. Deep was the level used in running the assay. TCRdb's table, derived via immunoSEQ multiplex PCR, lists solely in-frame clones and lacks some. The sample shows 450,000 to 550,000 clones, 79% of them seen only once. The material sequenced was PBMCs. The source of this sequence is a woman between 40 and 55 years old in good health. Some clones in this sample may be carry-over from other donors' samples. V usage is TRBV29-1 and J usage is TRBJ2-3; TRBD2 aligns across 10 bases. CDR3 sequence reads: CSVPSGSTQYF. CDR3 sequence (DNA): TGCAGCGTTCCTAGCGGGAGCACGCAGTATTTT.